The 26 T cell receptor beta chains below come from one sample, sequenced in a study of T cells in Graves' hyperthyroidism and ophthalmopathy. It was RNA transcripts that yielded the amplified TCR beta CDR3 regions. A set of HTBI primers served as the primers for a first-round RT-PCR of the TCR CDR3. TCRdb used MiXCR to reprocess the multiplex PCR reads, holding one entry per CDR3 protein. The table has some 760,000 distinct CDR3 sequences, 13% to 15% seen once; the top ten hold about 10%. The sequenced material came from blood. These receptors all come from a woman aged 18-29 years with Graves' hyperthyroidism.

The rearrangement links TRBV28 to TRBJ1-1; 7 bases match TRBD1. CDR1 is MDHEN and CDR2 is SYDVKM in the germline V gene. The CDR3 runs 18 residues. Trimming at V came to 3 bases and at J to 2 bases, leaving 15 bases not matched to a gene. CDR3 sequence (DNA): TGTGCCAGCAGTTTGACTAGCGCCGCCGGGACAGCTAACACTGAAGCTTTCTTT. Translation gives CASSLTSAAGTANTEAFF. Full variable domain (missing parts from reference TRBV28 and TRBJ1-1): DVKVTQSSRYLVKRTGEKVFLECVQDMDHENMFWYRQDPGLGLRLIYFSYDVKMKEKGDIPEGYSVSREKKERFSLILESASTNQTSMYLCASSLTSAAGTANTEAFFGQGTRLTVV.

This clonotype has a count of ten or more. The rearrangement joins TRBV28 to TRBJ2-1; weak D call: TRBD2 (6 bases). Trimming removed 3 bases from V and 0 bases from J, with 27 bases in between. The CDR3 totals 21 residues. The germline gives CDR1 MDHEN, CDR2 SYDVKM. The CDR3 reads CASSFSWPGNIAEISYNEQFF. CDR3 DNA: TGTGCCAGCAGTTTTTCCTGGCCGGGAAATATAGCGGAAATCTCCTACAATGAGCAGTTCTTC.

This clonotype was observed a few times. The chain recombines TRBV15 with TRBJ1-1; D might be TRBD1 (5 bases). Germline CDR1 is LNHNV and CDR2 is YYDKDF (reference sequence). This CDR3 is built from 18 residues. V was shortened by 1 base and J by 0 bases, with 18 bases between the two germline ends. The chain's CDR3 is CATSRGGLLGGMNTEAFF. DNA for the CDR3: TGTGCCACCAGCAGAGGGGGACTCTTGGGGGGGATGAACACTGAAGCTTTCTTT.

This clonotype was observed a single time. The junction shows a germline mismatch at one end, possibly a read error. This chain uses TRBV15 with TRBJ1-1, with D hard to call. The CDR3 is 16 residues long. Germline V CDR1 and CDR2: LNHNV, YYDKDF (reference sequence). This CDR3 reads CTTSRRGGAKNTEAFF. The CDR3 DNA is TGTACCACCAGCAGAAGAGGTGGAGCGAAGAACACTGAAGCTTTCTTT. The full variable domain, in which reference TRBV15 and TRBJ1-1 provide the parts outside the CDR3, is DAMVIQNPRYQVTQFGKPVTLSCSQTLNHNVMYWYQQKSSQAPKLLFHYYDKDFNNEADTPDNFQSRRPNTSFCFLDIRSPGLGDTAMYLCTTSRRGGAKNTEAFFGQGTRLTVV.

This clonotype was picked up a small number of times. The rearrangement links TRBV15 to TRBJ2-7; 8 bases are a match to TRBD1. CDR1 is LNHNV, CDR2 YYDKDF, per germline (reference sequence). J was trimmed by 3 bases and V by 0 bases; bases with no gene match: 4. The CDR3 has 15 amino acids. The CDR3 is CATSREVGQGYEQYF. CDR3 bases: TGTGCCACCAGCAGAGAGGTCGGACAGGGCTACGAGCAGTACTTC.

This clonotype showed up just a few times. V usage is TRBV5-6 and J usage is TRBJ1-1, with a possible D match to TRBD1 (5 bases). The CDR3 totals 14 residues. Germline CDR1 reads SGHDT; CDR2 reads YYEEEE. Trimming removed 7 bases from V and 1 base from J, with 14 bases in between. CDR3 coding DNA: TGTGCCAGCGATTTAGGGGTTCGGAACACTGAAGCTTTCTTT. Residues: CASDLGVRNTEAFF.

This clonotype was picked up a small number of times. J is TRBJ1-2 and V is TRBV6-4; a possible D gene is TRBD1 (5 bases). CDR3 length: 13 residues. Germline CDR1 is MRHNA and CDR2 is SNTAGT. Trimming left V 6 bases short and J 8 bases short, with 16 bases between. The CDR3 here is CASSPSQGEGYTF. The CDR3 nucleotides are TGTGCCAGCAGCCCATCCCAGGGAGAGGGCTACACCTTC.

This clonotype was seen repeatedly, ten times or more. The V gene is TRBV28, the J gene TRBJ1-5; D is undetermined. The CDR3 has 16 amino acids. The V gene lost 3 bases and the J gene lost 4 bases, with 16 bases spanning the gap. Germline loops: CDR1 MDHEN, CDR2 SYDVKM. The CDR3 loop reads CASSLNSPGGNQPQHF. The DNA of the CDR3 is TGTGCCAGCAGTTTGAACAGTCCGGGAGGGAATCAGCCCCAGCATTTT. The complete variable domain, with remaining parts taken from reference TRBV28 and TRBJ1-5, reads DVKVTQSSRYLVKRTGEKVFLECVQDMDHENMFWYRQDPGLGLRLIYFSYDVKMKEKGDIPEGYSVSREKKERFSLILESASTNQTSMYLCASSLNSPGGNQPQHFGDGTRLSIL.

The chain combines TRBV7-2 with TRBJ1-1, with no clear D. Trimming took off 3 bases at V and 6 bases at J, with 29 bases between the two ends. The CDR3 has 19 residues. CDR1 and CDR2 (germline): SGHTA, FQGNSA. CDR3 DNA: TGTGCCAGCAGCTTGGACGCGTTCCGGGTCCTGTCTCACCCTCCTGAAGCTTTCTTT. It is translated as CASSLDAFRVLSHPPEAFF.

This clonotype was observed at least ten times. The chain employs TRBV6-1 and TRBJ2-5; perhaps TRBD1 as D (6 bases). CDR1 is MNHNS and CDR2 is SASEGT in the germline V gene. This CDR3 spans 14 amino acids. V was trimmed by 1 base and J by 5 bases, leaving 11 bases between them. CDR3 DNA sequence: TGTGCCAGCAGTGAAGGGGGGACAAGGGAGACCCAGTACTTC. Protein product: CASSEGGTRETQYF.

This clonotype was observed at least ten times. The chain has TRBV18 and TRBJ1-1; D is ambiguous. Trimming cost V 3 bases and J 4 bases, with 9 bases left between them. CDR1 KGHSH and CDR2 LQKENI come from the germline V gene. The length of the CDR3 is 13 residues. CDR3 protein: CASSPSGSTEAFF. In nucleotides, the CDR3 is TGTGCCAGCTCACCGAGTGGGAGCACTGAAGCTTTCTTT. Based on the CDR3 plus reference TRBV18 and TRBJ1-1, the full variable domain is NAGVMQNPRHLVRRRGQEARLRCSPMKGHSHVYWYRQLPEEGLKFMVYLQKENIIDESGMPKERFSAEFPKEGPSILRIQQVVRGDSAAYFCASSPSGSTEAFFGQGTRLTVV.

The CDR3, as DNA: TGTGCCAGCAGCTTACCAACCTCGAGCGACAGAGGACAACTTTACGAGCAGTACTTC. This codes for CASSLPTSSDRGQLYEQYF. V is TRBV7-9 and J is TRBJ2-7, with D possibly being TRBD1 (5 bases). Germline V gene data show CDR1 as SEHNR and CDR2 as FQNEAQ (reference sequence). CDR3 length equals 19 residues. Trimming took 2 bases from V and 4 from J, leaving 27 bases between them.

The sample holds many counts of this clonotype. J is TRBJ2-2 and V is TRBV20-1; 7 bases agree with TRBD2. Germline loops: CDR1 DFQATT, CDR2 SNEGSKA (reference sequence). V lost 0 bases and J lost 5; bases outside the gene matches: 9. The CDR3 has 16 residues. The CDR3 coding sequence is TGCAGTGCTAGAGATCAAGAACTAGCGCTGACCGGGGAGCTGTTTTTT. Translated, it gives CSARDQELALTGELFF.

This chain uses TRBV28 with TRBJ2-5, with a possible D match to TRBD1 (6 bases). CDR1 MDHEN and CDR2 SYDVKM come from the germline V gene. Trimming took off 8 bases at V and 1 base at J, with 8 bases between the two ends. The CDR3 covers 12 residues. CDR3 in amino acids: CASQQGQETQYF. The CDR3 DNA follows: TGTGCCAGCCAACAGGGCCAAGAGACCCAGTACTTC.

The gene calls are TRBV30 and TRBJ2-3; 12 positions agree with TRBD2. V dropped 3 bases and J dropped 0; count of bases not matched to a gene: 13. The CDR3 is 19 amino acids. Germline CDR1 GTSNPN, CDR2 SVGIG (reference sequence). The CDR3: CAWSTSGRFAPASTDTQYF. As DNA, the CDR3 is TGTGCCTGGAGCACTAGCGGGAGGTTCGCCCCTGCTAGCACAGATACGCAGTATTTT.

This clonotype was counted between two and nine times. The gene calls are TRBV5-5 and TRBJ1-6, with 7 bases identical to TRBD1. Trimming removed 4 bases from V and 10 bases from J; junction bases left unmatched: 14. The CDR3 loop spans 16 amino acids. Germline V CDR1 and CDR2: SGHKS, YYEKEE (reference sequence). As DNA, the CDR3 is TGTGCCAGCAGCCCAAGACCGGGACAGAGTGGATCACCCCTCCACTTT. Encoded protein: CASSPRPGQSGSPLHF.

This clonotype was seen a handful of times. The chain couples TRBV27 to TRBJ2-1, with 10 bases fitting TRBD1. The trim removed 8 bases at V and 6 bases at J, leaving 1 base unmatched. This CDR3 has 12 amino acids. Germline values: CDR1 MNHEY, CDR2 SMNVEV (reference sequence). The chain's CDR3 is CASGTGVNEQFF. CDR3 nucleotide sequence: TGTGCCAGCGGGACAGGGGTCAATGAGCAGTTCTTC.

The chain joins TRBV27 to TRBJ1-4; D possibly corresponds to TRBD1 (5 bases). With 6 bases removed from V and 8 bases from J, the gap between germline ends came to 16 bases. There are 14 residues in the CDR3. Germline CDR1 MNHEY, CDR2 SMNVEV (reference sequence). The CDR3 bases are TGTGCCAGCAGCTCAGGGAGCTCGGGCGAAAAACTGTTTTTT. Amino acids: CASSSGSSGEKLFF.

This clonotype was seen repeatedly, ten times or more. This chain links TRBV9 with TRBJ1-1; a possible D gene is TRBD1 (5 bases). Per the germline V gene, CDR1 is SGDLS and CDR2 is YYNGEE. Trimming removed 2 bases from V and 0 bases from J, with 8 bases in between. This CDR3 region has 14 residues. The CDR3 bases are TGTGCCAGCAGCGTGGGACTGCTGAACACTGAAGCTTTCTTT. It translates to CASSVGLLNTEAFF.

This clonotype has a handful of counts. The chain combines TRBV18 with TRBJ2-4, with TRBD1 identical over 7 bases. J lost 3 bases, V lost 1 base, and 6 bases had no gene match. Per the germline V gene, CDR1 is KGHSH and CDR2 is LQKENI. The CDR3 contains 16 residues. The CDR3 DNA reads as TGTGCCAGCTCACCACGAATGGCAGGGGGCAAAAACATTCAGTACTTC. Its protein is CASSPRMAGGKNIQYF.

The chain recombines TRBV29-1 with TRBJ2-5; TRBD2 matches 14 bases. After removal of 4 bases from V and 4 bases from J, the junction contained 5 bases not matched to a gene. The CDR3 sequence is 15 residues long. The germline CDR1 and CDR2 sequences are SQVTM and ANQGSEA. CDR3 loop: CSVGGTSGSLETQYF. The CDR3 nucleotides are TGCAGCGTTGGGGGGACTAGCGGGAGTTTAGAGACCCAGTACTTC.

In its sample, this clonotype was seen many times. This sequence joins TRBV11-3 and TRBJ2-1; 7 bases agree with TRBD2. Trimming took 5 bases from V and 0 from J; bases not matched to a gene: 7. The CDR3 is 16 residues long. Germline CDR1 is SGHNT and CDR2 is YENEEA. CDR3 protein: CASSPRGGGSYNEQFF. CDR3 in DNA: TGTGCCAGCAGCCCAAGAGGCGGGGGCTCCTACAATGAGCAGTTCTTC.

This clonotype was seen more than once but under ten times. The V gene is TRBV18, the J gene TRBJ2-7; D is tentatively TRBD1 or TRBD2 (5 bases each). The germline V and J ends were trimmed by 3 bases and 4 bases, with 16 bases remaining between them. The CDR3 is 15 amino acids. Per germline, CDR1 KGHSH and CDR2 LQKENI. As DNA, the CDR3 is TGTGCCAGCTCACCCGCGGCCGGGACGGAGTACGAGCAGTACTTC. It is translated as CASSPAAGTEYEQYF.

The table lists this clonotype with a few counts. The gene calls are TRBV20-1 and TRBJ2-3; maybe TRBD1 (5 bases). Germline-derived CDR1 and CDR2 are DFQATT and SNEGSKA (reference sequence). This CDR3 is 13 amino acids long. The V and J ends lost 3 bases and 4 bases respectively, with 11 bases between them. As DNA, the CDR3 is TGCAGTGCTAGTAAAGGGGCGGCAGATACGCAGTATTTT. It is translated as CSASKGAADTQYF.

This clonotype was observed many times. The J gene is TRBJ1-2, the V gene TRBV13; D gene unclear. Germline CDR1 is PRHDT and CDR2 is FYEKMQ (reference sequence). The CDR3 has 14 residues. Trimming took off 5 bases at V and 4 bases at J, with 14 bases between the two ends. The CDR3 DNA reads TGTGCCAGCAGCCCCGCAATCACCCTCTATGGCTACACCTTC. Protein product: CASSPAITLYGYTF.

This clonotype was counted ten times or more. This rearrangement joins TRBV30 to TRBJ2-3; 7 nucleotides match TRBD1. This CDR3 region has 17 residues. Germline loops: CDR1 GTSNPN, CDR2 SVGIG (reference sequence). V lost 3 bases and J lost 2; bases outside the gene matches: 14. CDR3 residues: CAWRGFRGQGDTDTQYF. Here the CDR3 DNA reads TGTGCCTGGAGGGGATTTAGGGGTCAGGGGGACACAGATACGCAGTATTTT.